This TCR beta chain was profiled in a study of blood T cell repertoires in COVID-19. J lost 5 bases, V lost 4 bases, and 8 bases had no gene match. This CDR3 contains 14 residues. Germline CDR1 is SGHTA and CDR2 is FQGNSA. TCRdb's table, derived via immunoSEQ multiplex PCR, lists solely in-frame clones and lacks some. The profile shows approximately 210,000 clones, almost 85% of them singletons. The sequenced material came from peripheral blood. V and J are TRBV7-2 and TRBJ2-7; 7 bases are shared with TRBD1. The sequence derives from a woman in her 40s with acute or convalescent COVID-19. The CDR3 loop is CASSSRQGRNEQYF. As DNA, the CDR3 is TGTGCCAGCAGCTCCCGACAGGGTCGTAACGAGCAGTACTTC.